The sequence of this T cell receptor (beta chain) was determined in a study of blood T cell repertoires in COVID-19. At the level of the study: The origin of the acute and convalescent COVID-19 samples was the United States, Italy and Spain. In each case, the material was cDNA or gDNA derived from T cells, B-cell-depleted T cells, or PBMCs.

As processed by the authors: Reference gene primer amplification yielded estimated nucleated cell counts. This table comes from immunoSEQ multiplex PCR, and its TCRdb copy is limited to in-frame clones, with some not included. The V and J calls and clone size are taken from that table; D and trimming were inferred from the DNA. The data hold under 150,000 clones, with approximately 85% observed a single time. The V segment lost 6 bases and the J segment 7 bases; nucleotides outside the gene matches: 16. Looked up from germline, CDR1 is DFQATT and CDR2 is SNEGSKA (reference sequence). The CDR3 covers 16 residues. Seattle participants joined during active infection and were tracked over time.

Sequencing used peripheral blood. The chain couples TRBV20-1 to TRBJ1-4, with 8 bases that match TRBD1. The TCR was taken from a woman in her sixties with COVID-19, enrolled during active disease. CDR3 loop: CSASVSAGTGLEKLFF. CDR3 coding DNA: TGCAGTGCAAGTGTATCGGCCGGGACAGGTCTTGAAAAACTGTTTTTT.